A single sample gave rise to the 17 T cell receptor beta chains below, sequenced in a study of breast tumors, draining lymph nodes, adjacent tissues. Breast cancer patients provided tissue from their axillary draining lymph nodes. Via MiXCR, TCRdb re-called the multiplex PCR reads, giving one row per CDR3 protein. The data contain about 180,000 distinct CDR3 sequences, approximately 30% of them seen just once; the ten biggest clones take up 3.8%. The sequencing input was axillary lymph node tissue. Every receptor here comes from a female donor with breast cancer. Some clones in this sample may be carry-over from other donors' samples.

Many counts were recorded for this clonotype. This chain uses TRBV20-1 with TRBJ2-1; 8 bases are shared with TRBD2. J gave up 7 bases and V 6 bases, and 11 bases lay outside the gene matches. CDR1 and CDR2 (germline): DFQATT, SNEGSKA (reference sequence). This CDR3 has 14 amino acids. In DNA, the CDR3 is TGCAGTGCCTGGAATAGCGGGACGGAGAATGAGCAGTTCTTC. Amino acids: CSAWNSGTENEQFF.

V usage is TRBV11-2 and J usage is TRBJ1-2; weak D call: TRBD1 (6 bases). The V and J ends lost 11 bases and 6 bases respectively, with 25 bases between them. Germline values: CDR1 SGHAT, CDR2 FQNNGV. There are 15 residues in the CDR3. This CDR3 is CAGNPGGRAAHGYTF. The CDR3 region has the DNA TGTGCCGGCAACCCGGGGGGGCGGGCAGCCCATGGCTACACCTTC.

This clonotype was found once. This chain uses TRBV2 with TRBJ2-1, with 10 bases lining up with TRBD2. The germline gives CDR1 SNHLY, CDR2 FYNNEI. The J segment lost 9 bases and the V segment lost 7 bases, leaving 12 bases of the junction unmatched. The CDR3 consists of 15 residues. The CDR3 sequence: CASTGTSATAREQFF. CDR3 sequence (DNA): TGTGCCAGCACTGGGACTAGCGCAACCGCACGTGAGCAGTTCTTC.

This clonotype was counted ten times or more. The chain is built from TRBV30 and TRBJ2-5; perhaps D is TRBD1 or TRBD2 (7 bases each). Germline V gene data show CDR1 as GTSNPN and CDR2 as SVGIG (reference sequence). The CDR3 consists of 12 residues. Trimming removed 2 bases from V and 5 bases from J, with 9 bases in between. The CDR3 loop is CAWSQGGETQYF. Here the CDR3 DNA reads TGTGCCTGGAGTCAGGGGGGGGAGACCCAGTACTTC.

This clonotype was counted at least ten times. The genes are TRBV5-1 and TRBJ2-3; D possibly corresponds to TRBD1 (5 bases). This CDR3 comprises 18 residues. CDR1 is SGHRS and CDR2 is YFSETQ in the germline V gene. V shed 0 bases and J shed 2 bases, with 19 bases lying between them. Here the CDR3 reads CASSLALFARVDTDTQYF. The CDR3 DNA is TGCGCCAGCAGCTTGGCCCTCTTTGCCAGGGTGGACACAGATACGCAGTATTTT.

Remarks on this clonotype: Sequence at one end of the junction differs from germline and may be a read error. The chain is built from TRBV19 and TRBJ2-3; D may match TRBD1 or TRBD2 (6 bases each). In germline, CDR1 is LNHDA, CDR2 SQIVND (reference sequence). The CDR3 loop spans 15 amino acids. This chain's CDR3 is CASSIRGESTGTQYF. The CDR3 DNA reads TGTGCCAGTAGTATAAGGGGGGAGAGCACAGGTACGCAGTATTTT.

This rearrangement joins TRBV29-1 to TRBJ1-4, with no clear D. Germline CDR1 and CDR2: SQVTM and ANQGSEA. V lost 1 base to trimming and J lost 8 bases, with 2 bases between them. The CDR3 runs 10 residues. The CDR3 is CSVEVEKLFF. Written as DNA, the CDR3 is TGCAGCGTTGAAGTAGAAAAACTGTTTTTT. The whole variable domain, filled in from reference TRBV29-1 and TRBJ1-4, reads SAVISQKPSRDICQRGTSLTIQCQVDSQVTMMFWYRQQPGQSLTLIATANQGSEATYESGFVIDKFPISRPNLTFSTLTVSNMSPEDSSIYLCSVEVEKLFFGSGTQLSVL.

Ten or more counts support this clonotype. The V and J genes are TRBV20-1 and TRBJ2-1; 12 bases align to TRBD2. This CDR3 comprises 18 residues. With V trimmed by 3 bases and J by 1 base, 10 bases remained unmatched. Looked up from germline, CDR1 is DFQATT and CDR2 is SNEGSKA (reference sequence). The CDR3 region has the DNA TGCAGTGCTAGTGCTCGACCGACTAGCGGGGGTTCCTACAATGAGCAGTTCTTC. Encoded protein: CSASARPTSGGSYNEQFF.

Remarks on this clonotype: A read error may account for a junction end that differs from germline. The chain employs TRBV6-5 and TRBJ2-4; weak D call: TRBD2 (5 bases). Germline CDR1 reads MNHEY; CDR2 reads SVGAGI. CDR3 length: 15 amino acids. The CDR3 spells CASSHSGIAKNIQYF. The CDR3 nucleotides read TGTGCCAGCAGTCACTCGGGGATAGCCAAAAACATTCAGTACTTC.

Remarks on this clonotype: As the CDR3 is not closed by the conserved phenylalanine or tryptophan, this likely results from a read error. CDR3 sequence reads: CASSDPSERQFL. Here the CDR3 DNA reads TGTGCCAGCTCTGATCCTAGCGAGAGACAGTTCCTC. The chain employs TRBV18 and TRBJ2-1; D might be TRBD2 (6 bases). Trimming shortened V by 6 bases and J by 13 bases, and 16 bases separated the two germline ends. The CDR3 is 12 residues long. Germline CDR1 is KGHSH and CDR2 is LQKENI.

This clonotype has just a few counts. A much larger clone is a single base away; this may be a read error. The conserved closing phenylalanine or tryptophan is absent in this CDR3, likely reflecting a read error. V is TRBV5-6 and J is TRBJ1-2, with unresolved D. Germline V gene lookup returns CDR1 SGHDT and CDR2 YYEEEE. V was pared by 4 bases and J by 5 bases, with 18 bases between. The CDR3 spans 15 residues. As DNA, the CDR3 is TGTGCCAGCAGCCCCCCAGGCGGACCGATTTATGGCTACACCCTC. The encoded protein is CASSPPGGPIYGYTL.

On this clonotype: This may be a read error, as it is one base from a much larger clone. The rearrangement uses TRBV5-4 and TRBJ2-5; the D is unclear. V lost 1 base to trimming and J lost 4 bases, with 8 bases between them. This CDR3 has 13 amino acids. In germline, CDR1 is SGHNT, CDR2 YYREEE (reference sequence). The CDR3 coding sequence is TGTGCCAGCAGCTTGCAGACACCAGAGACCCAGTACTTC. It specifies CASSLQTPETQYF.

This clonotype was seen many times. The J gene is TRBJ2-5, the V gene TRBV12-3 or TRBV12-4; D gene ambiguous. CDR3 size: 13 residues. The ends were cut back, 2 bases at V and 10 bases at J, with 14 bases in the middle. The CDR3 region has the DNA TGTGCCAGCAGTTTACGGGCTAGTTGGGGCCAGTACTTC. It is translated as CASSLRASWGQYF.

CDR3 in DNA: TGCAGCGCTGCTAGCGGGAGGGTTTCAGCGACCCAGTACTTC. Its translation: CSAASGRVSATQYF. J is TRBJ2-5 and V is TRBV20-1; 12 bases fit TRBD2. The CDR3 loop spans 14 amino acids. Germline V CDR1 and CDR2: DFQATT, SNEGSKA (reference sequence).

This clonotype was detected ten times or more. The chain combines TRBV9 with TRBJ2-7, with D possibly TRBD2 on 5 matching bases. This CDR3 is built from 15 residues. The V and J ends lost 0 bases and 6 bases respectively, with 16 bases between them. The germline gives CDR1 SGDLS, CDR2 YYNGEE. CDR3 protein: CASSVAGTSSGEQYF. In DNA, the CDR3 is TGTGCCAGCAGCGTAGCGGGTACTAGTTCGGGCGAGCAGTACTTC.

At least ten counts were recorded for this clonotype. The chain uses TRBV4-3 and TRBJ2-2; TRBD1 might be the D (6 bases). This CDR3 region has 16 residues. Trimming cost V 0 bases and J 7 bases, with 15 bases left between them. Germline V gene data show CDR1 as LGHNA and CDR2 as YSLEER. The CDR3, as DNA: TGCGCCAGCAGCCAAGAATGGGCCGCAGGGGACGGGGAGCTGTTTTTT. This gives the protein CASSQEWAAGDGELFF.

This clonotype was counted at least ten times. This chain joins TRBV24-1 and TRBJ2-1; 7 nucleotides align to TRBD1. V was clipped by 7 bases and J by 8 bases; unmatched bases: 7. The CDR3 is 13 amino acids. Germline CDR1 KGHDR, CDR2 SFDVKD. CDR3 DNA sequence: TGTGCCACCAGCTTGGACAGGTGGGATGAGCAGTTCTTC. Its protein is CATSLDRWDEQFF.